This T cell receptor (beta chain) was recorded in a study of OX40 agonist ivuxolimab in advanced cancers. Overall study: Ivuxolimab was administered intravenously to patients at 0.01 to 10 mg/kg every 2 weeks. Patients treated during dose escalation were battling hepatocellular carcinoma, melanoma, renal cell or head and neck cancer.

The table lists this clone with a few counts. Trimming cost V 6 bases and J 0 bases; bases outside gene matches: 5. CDR3 size: 15 residues. In germline, CDR1 is MNHEY, CDR2 SVGAGI. Sequencing was performed with immunoSEQ multiplex PCR; in TCRdb, only in-frame clones are kept and a portion is missing. The sample holds 15,000 to 20,000 clones, roughly four fifths seen once. This TCR was sampled from an adult with an advanced solid tumor such as melanoma, head and neck, liver or kidney cancer. The chain couples TRBV6-5 to TRBJ1-5; the match to TRBD1 covers 7 bases. The specimen comprised CD4+ or CD8+ T cells sorted from blood, sampled in a trial of the OX40 agonist ivuxolimab. CDR3 sequence: CASSMGQYSNQPQHF. The DNA for the CDR3 is TGTGCCAGCAGCATGGGACAGTATAGCAATCAGCCCCAGCATTTT.